These T cell receptor beta chains were read from a single sample in a study of shared clonotypes between healthy human individuals. Assay used: immunoSEQ multiplex PCR; TCRdb lists only in-frame clones, some missing. Of under 1 million clones listed, 80% to 95% are singletons. Sequencing was done on a sample of naive CD8+ T cells sorted from blood. All receptors derive from a man aged 25-45 years in good health. The CDR3 runs from the conserved cysteine through the conserved F or W. D genes are given only for firm matches. Expanded clones get a size class; other rows say once, few or many, or leave the size out.

- TRBJ2-7 - TRBV4-2 TGTGCCAGCAGTGCAGGGTCTTCCTACGAGCAGTACTTC CASSAGSSYEQYF
- TRBJ2-3 - TRBV27 TGTGCCAGCGCCTGGACAGTCACAGATACGCAGTATTTT CASAWTVTDTQYF
- TRBJ2-7 - TRBV7-9 TGTGCCAGCAGCTTGGACTACGAGCAGTACTTC CASSLDYEQYF
- TRBJ2-3 TRBD1 TRBV6-4 TGTGCCAGCAGTGTCGGGACAGGCACAGATACGCAGTATTTT CASSVGTGTDTQYF
- TRBJ1-4 - TRBV27 TGTGCCAGCAGACCGGGCTTGGGGGCGCGAGAACTGTTTTTT CASRPGLGARELFF
- TRBJ2-7 TRBD1 TRBV14 TGTGCCAGCAGCCCCCGAAACAGGGGGTTCCACGAGCAGTACTTC CASSPRNRGFHEQYF
- TRBJ1-1 - TRBV9 TGTGCCAGCAGCAATCATGTGGGGAAAGCAAGGGGGTTGAACACTGAAGCTTTCTTT CASSNHVGKARGLNTEAFF
- TRBJ2-1 - TRBV10-3 TGTGCCATCAAACCTGGGACCCACGAAGACAATGAGCAGTTCTTC CAIKPGTHEDNEQFF
- TRBJ2-2 - TRBV6-5 TGTGCCAGCAGCCCCGGGGTCAACACCGGGGAGCTGTTTTTT CASSPGVNTGELFF
few TRBJ2-1 - TRBV6-5 TGTGCCAGCAGTCCCGGAATCCGGGTGGATGAGCAGTTCTTC CASSPGIRVDEQFF
- TRBJ2-5 TRBD1 TRBV28 TGTGCCAGCAGTGAGAGTGACAGGGGGCTCCAAGAGACCCAGTACTTC CASSESDRGLQETQYF
- TRBJ2-3 - TRBV7-9 TGTGCCAGCAGCTTAGGTCTAGCACCAGATACGCAGTATTTT CASSLGLAPDTQYF
- TRBJ2-1 - TRBV29-1 TGCAGCGTTGCTCCCCAAACTAGTTCATTGCAGTTCTTC CSVAPQTSSLQFF
- TRBJ2-7 TRBD1 TRBV5-1 TGCGCCAGCAGCCCCGGACAGGGACCCTACGAGCAGTACTTC CASSPGQGPYEQYF
- TRBJ2-7 TRBD1 TRBV6-5 TGTGCCAGCAGTTACGGACAGGGGGCTAAAAACGAGCAGTACTTC CASSYGQGAKNEQYF
- TRBJ2-4 TRBD2 TRBV9 TGTGCCAGCAGCGCCCCGAGGACTAGCGAAACCAAAAACATTCAGTACTTC CASSAPRTSETKNIQYF
- TRBJ1-2 TRBD1 TRBV5-1 TGCGCCAGCAGCCCAATTCCGGGACAGAACTATGGCTACACCTTC CASSPIPGQNYGYTF
- TRBJ1-4 - TRBV4-1 TGCGCCAGCAGCCAAGTGGTGGGGGGTGAAAAACTGTTTTTT CASSQVVGGEKLFF
- TRBJ1-5 TRBD1 TRBV7-9 TGTGCCAGCAGCCCCCCAGGGGGAGGCCTCAATCAGCCCCAGCATTTT CASSPPGGGLNQPQHF
- TRBJ2-7 - TRBV18 TGTGCCAGCTCACCTAGAGACTCCTACGAGCAGTACTTC CASSPRDSYEQYF
- TRBJ2-2 - TRBV27 TGTGCCAGCACTCCGGGACCGTCGAACACCGGGGAGCTGTTTTTT CASTPGPSNTGELFF
- TRBJ2-7 - TRBV5-4 TGTGCCAGCAGCTACGGACGGGGAACCTACGAGCAGTACTTC CASSYGRGTYEQYF
- TRBJ1-2 - TRBV5-1 TGCGCCAGCAGCATACCCTTGATTGGATATAACTATGGCTACACCTTC CASSIPLIGYNYGYTF
- TRBJ2-3 TRBD2 TRBV6-1 TGTGCCAGCAGTGGACGACTAGCGGGGCTTAGCACAGATACGCAGTATTTT CASSGRLAGLSTDTQYF
- TRBJ2-5 TRBD2 TRBV10-3 TGTGCCATCAGAGAGGGGACTAGCGGGAGTGAGACCCAGTACTTC CAIREGTSGSETQYF
- TRBJ1-4 - TRBV4-1 TGCGCCAGCAGCCAAGATAACAGGTGGGACGTTAAATTT CASSQDNRWDVKF
- TRBJ1-1 TRBD1 TRBV28 TGTGCCAGCAGTCGCCGGGACAGGAGGGCTGAAGCTTTCTTT CASSRRDRRAEAFF
few TRBJ2-1 - TRBV19 TGTGCCAGTAGTATCCCTCTCTACAATGAGCAGTTCTTC CASSIPLYNEQFF
- TRBJ2-7 TRBD1 TRBV4-3 TGCGCCAGCAGCCCGGGGACAGGGGCGTGGGAGCAGTACTTC CASSPGTGAWEQYF
- TRBJ1-5 - TRBV27 TGTGCCAGCAGCTCCCGCGGGCAGAGCAATCAGCCCCAGCATTTT CASSSRGQSNQPQHF
- TRBJ1-2 - TRBV7-3 TGTGCCAGCAGCTTACAGGGTTCCTATGGCTACACCTTC CASSLQGSYGYTF
once TRBJ2-7 TRBD1 TRBV4-1 TGCGCCAGCAGCCAAGCATCCAGGGGGCGGTACGAGCAGTACTTC CASSQASRGRYEQYF
- TRBJ2-2 - TRBV5-4 TGTGCCACCCGGGGCCCCGACGTGGGCACCGGGGAGCTGTTTTTT CATRGPDVGTGELFF
- TRBJ2-7 TRBD2 TRBV5-4 TGTGCCAGCAGCTCGGGACTAGCAGGTTACGAGCAGTACTTC CASSSGLAGYEQYF
- TRBJ2-1 TRBD1 TRBV7-9 TGTGCCAGCAGCCACCAGGGGGATGAGCAGTTCTTC CASSHQGDEQFF
- TRBJ1-5 TRBD1 TRBV27 TGTGCCAGCAGTCCAGGGGGCCGGAGCAATCAGCCCCAGCATTTT CASSPGGRSNQPQHF
- TRBJ2-1 TRBD2 TRBV10-3 TGTGCCATCAGTGAGAACACTAGCGGGGGCTCCTACAATGAGCAGTTCTTC CAISENTSGGSYNEQFF
- TRBJ2-2 TRBD1 TRBV11-3 TGTGCCAGCAGCTTACGGGCAGGGGGCTCCGGGGAGCTGTTTTTT CASSLRAGGSGELFF
- TRBJ2-7 - TRBV27 TGTGCCAGCAGTTTACGGCCTAGCTCGGCCTACGAGCAGTACTTC CASSLRPSSAYEQYF
- TRBJ1-1 - TRBV27 TGTGCCAGCAGTTTAAGAGTTGGTCGTGGCGGGCCGGACACTGAAGCTTTCTTT CASSLRVGRGGPDTEAFF
- TRBJ1-1 TRBD1 TRBV19 TGTGCCAGTAGTATAAATGGACAGGAGAACACTGAAGCTTTCTTT CASSINGQENTEAFF
- TRBJ2-3 - TRBV21-1 TGTGCCAGCAGCAAAGGACCCCCCGGGCGGGAGGGCCCGGCAGATACGCAGTATTTT CASSKGPPGREGPADTQYF
- TRBJ2-2 - TRBV27 TGTGCCAGCAGTTTGTGGCAGGGCGGGGAGCTGTTTTTT CASSLWQGGELFF
- TRBJ2-2 TRBD1 TRBV9 TGTGCCAGCAGCGTAGAAGGACAGGGAGTCGACACCGGGGAGCTGTTTTTT CASSVEGQGVDTGELFF
- TRBJ1-2 TRBD1 TRBV5-6 TGTGCCAGCAGCATAGAGGGGGCCCCACTTATCTACACCTTC CASSIEGAPLIYTF
- TRBJ2-7 - TRBV7-8 TGTGCCAGCAGCCCCGGGAGCGGCTACGAGCAGTACTTC CASSPGSGYEQYF
- TRBJ2-7 TRBD1 TRBV28 TGTGCCAGCAGGCTGGGACAGACCAGCTCCTACGAGCAGTACTTC CASRLGQTSSYEQYF
- TRBJ2-5 - TRBV7-6 TGTGCCAGCAGCTTAGGCGAGTTCCAAGAGACCCAGTACTTC CASSLGEFQETQYF
- TRBJ2-6 - TRBV6-1 TGTGCCAGCAGCGAATACTATACCTTAACAGCAAGCTCTGGGGCCAACGTCCTGACTTTC CASSEYYTLTASSGANVLTF
- TRBJ2-1 - TRBV27 TGTGCCAGCAGCGAAACCGGGACTCCCTACAATGAGCAGTTCTTC CASSETGTPYNEQFF
- TRBJ1-3 - TRBV29-1 TGCAGCGTTGTACTAGGGGACACCATATATTTT CSVVLGDTIYF
- TRBJ2-2 - TRBV6-1 TGTGCCAGCAGTGAGTGGGGCACCGGGGAGCTGTTTTTT CASSEWGTGELFF
- TRBJ2-7 TRBD1 TRBV7-6 TGTGCCAGCAGCCCCGACGACAGGGACTACGAGCAGTACTTC CASSPDDRDYEQYF
- TRBJ2-3 TRBD2 TRBV9 TGTGCCAGCAGCATACCCGGGACTAGCGCCACAGATACGCAGTATTTT CASSIPGTSATDTQYF